The 20 T cell receptor beta chains below come from one sample, sequenced in a study of shared clonotypes between healthy human individuals (dated by TCRdb to about 2020). For the CD8 naive samples, CD45RO-negative cells were positively selected for CCR7, yielding a CD45RA+CCR7+ population from which TemRA cells were excluded. The library was built by means of the immunoSEQ multiplex PCR assay. Drawn from immuneACCESS, this table holds only the in-frame rearrangements with V and J called that TCRdb kept. Clones are partly lost; checked studies trace under half to an unresolved V gene and leave the rest unexplained. This sample lists 2 million to 2.5 million clones; about 92% were detected once. The biggest ten clones account for 1.5% to 2% of the sample. What was sequenced was naive CD8+ T cells from PBMCs. The sample's cell subset or site label, in plain terms: CD45RA+CCR7+. All receptors derive from a man in his late teens or twenties in good health. Some clones in this sample may be carry-over from other donors' samples.

V is TRBV2 and J is TRBJ2-1; unclear D gene. Looked up from germline, CDR1 is SNHLY and CDR2 is FYNNEI. The CDR3 runs to 16 residues. The V end lost 8 bases, the J end lost 8 bases, and 25 bases lay between the germline ends. The CDR3 spells CASSPPTGTGFDEQFF. The CDR3 DNA sequence: TGTGCCAGCTCTCCACCGACCGGCACGGGCTTCGATGAGCAGTTCTTC.

This chain uses TRBV7-8 with TRBJ1-3, with TRBD1 as a possible D gene (6 bases). CDR3 length equals 14 residues. CDR1 and CDR2 from the germline V gene are SGHVS and FQNEAQ. V was shortened by 5 bases and J by 4 bases, with 12 bases between the two germline ends. Here the CDR3 reads CASSPDRTGNTIYF. CDR3 sequence (DNA): TGTGCCAGCAGCCCGGACAGAACCGGAAACACCATATATTTT.

This clone appeared once. V usage is TRBV28 and J usage is TRBJ2-7; 10 bases are a match to TRBD1. The CDR3 length is 14 residues. Germline V gene lookup returns CDR1 MDHEN and CDR2 SYDVKM. With 6 bases clipped from V and 2 bases from J, the junction kept 4 bases outside the gene matches. Written as DNA, the CDR3 is TGTGCCAGCAGCAAGACAGGGGGCACCTACGAGCAGTACTTC. As protein: CASSKTGGTYEQYF. The whole variable domain, remainder taken from reference TRBV28 and TRBJ2-7, is DVKVTQSSRYLVKRTGEKVFLECVQDMDHENMFWYRQDPGLGLRLIYFSYDVKMKEKGDIPEGYSVSREKKERFSLILESASTNQTSMYLCASSKTGGTYEQYFGPGTRLTVT.

The rearrangement links TRBV27 to TRBJ2-1, with D perhaps given as TRBD1 or TRBD2 (5 bases each). The germline gives CDR1 MNHEY, CDR2 SMNVEV (reference sequence). The CDR3 is 14 residues long. V was pared by 5 bases and J by 4 bases, with 12 bases between. As DNA, the CDR3 is TGTGCCAGCAGTATCGACGGGGCTTACAATGAGCAGTTCTTC. It yields the protein CASSIDGAYNEQFF.

This clone is a singleton in its sample. The rearrangement joins TRBV23-1 to TRBJ2-3; 12 nucleotides match TRBD1. TRBV23-1 counts as an open reading frame of uncertain function. Trimming took 8 bases from V and 5 from J; bases not matched to a gene: 5. The CDR3 runs to 14 residues. The CDR3 coding sequence is TGCGCCAGCTGCAGGGACAGGGGGCAAGATACGCAGTATTTT. It specifies CASCRDRGQDTQYF.

V usage is TRBV7-3 and J usage is TRBJ2-7, with 7 positions matching TRBD2. Trimming cost V 9 bases and J 0 bases; bases outside gene matches: 11. This CDR3 is 15 amino acids long. The V gene's germline CDR1 is SGHTA and CDR2 FQGTGA. The CDR3 protein is CARPLAGSDSYEQYF. DNA of the CDR3: TGTGCCAGACCGTTAGCGGGCTCCGACTCCTACGAGCAGTACTTC.

The chain joins TRBV28 to TRBJ2-7; D remains ambiguous. The germline V gene encodes CDR1 MDHEN and CDR2 SYDVKM. The germline V and J ends were trimmed by 4 bases and 0 bases, with 10 bases remaining between them. The CDR3 spans 14 residues. For the CDR3, the DNA is TGTGCCAGCAGTTCATATGGGCCCTCCTACGAGCAGTACTTC. Translating it yields CASSSYGPSYEQYF.

This chain uses TRBV11-2 with TRBJ2-1, with no clear D. The CDR3 sequence is 15 residues long. Trimming removed 5 bases at V and 0 bases at J, with 11 bases between. CDR1 and CDR2 from the germline V gene are SGHAT and FQNNGV. CDR3 in amino acids: CASSPQRSSYNEQFF. The CDR3 DNA reads TGTGCCAGCAGCCCTCAGAGGAGCTCCTACAATGAGCAGTTCTTC. The full variable domain, its missing parts supplied by reference TRBV11-2 and TRBJ2-1, is EAGVAQSPRYKIIEKRQSVAFWCNPISGHATLYWYQQILGQGPKLLIQFQNNGVVDDSQLPKDRFSAERLKGVDSTLKIQPAKLEDSAVYLCASSPQRSSYNEQFFGPGTRLTVL.

J is TRBJ1-1 and V is TRBV6-5; a possible D gene is TRBD1 (5 bases). The length of the CDR3 is 15 residues. CDR1 is MNHEY, CDR2 SVGAGI, per germline. V was trimmed by 0 bases and J by 1 base, leaving 9 bases between them. CDR3 in DNA: TGTGCCAGCAGTTACTCTAAGGGGTGGAACACTGAAGCTTTCTTT. Translation: CASSYSKGWNTEAFF.

As DNA, the CDR3 is TGCGCCAGCAGCAACCCGGGACAGAGAATCTCCTACGAGCAGTACTTC. Its protein product is CASSNPGQRISYEQYF. The chain has TRBV5-1 and TRBJ2-7, with 7 bases lining up with TRBD1. With V trimmed by 4 bases and J by 0 bases, 10 bases remained unmatched. The length of the CDR3 is 16 residues. Germline V gene sequence: CDR1 SGHRS, CDR2 YFSETQ.

The rearrangement joins TRBV9 to TRBJ2-1, with 13 bases lining up with TRBD2. The CDR3 covers 18 residues. After removal of 0 bases from V and 7 bases from J, the junction contained 10 bases not matched to a gene. Germline-derived CDR1 and CDR2 are SGDLS and YYNGEE. CDR3 residues: CASSVARRLAGGRNEQFF. The CDR3 region has the DNA TGTGCCAGCAGCGTAGCTCGTAGACTAGCGGGAGGAAGAAATGAGCAGTTCTTC.

This sequence joins TRBV27 and TRBJ2-5, with D perhaps matching TRBD2 (6 bases). Germline V lookup: CDR1 MNHEY, CDR2 SMNVEV (reference sequence). CDR3 length equals 15 residues. V was shortened by 1 base and J by 2 bases, with 11 bases between the two germline ends. CDR3 DNA: TGTGCCAGCAGTTTATTCCGGGGGAATCAAGAGACCCAGTACTTC. This translates into CASSLFRGNQETQYF.

The chain recombines TRBV19 with TRBJ1-5; perhaps TRBD1 as D (5 bases). Trimming shortened V by 5 bases and J by 7 bases, and 12 bases separated the two germline ends. Germline assignment: CDR1 LNHDA and CDR2 SQIVND (reference sequence). The CDR3 runs to 13 residues. Written as DNA, the CDR3 is TGTGCCAGTAGTTGGGGGGTGAGGCAGCCCCAGCATTTT. It encodes CASSWGVRQPQHF.

The chain has TRBV10-2 and TRBJ2-1; D remains ambiguous. The V end was cut by 3 bases, the J end by 10 bases, with 10 bases between. Germline V CDR1 and CDR2: WSHSY, SAAADI. The CDR3 length is 12 residues. The CDR3 DNA sequence: TGCGCCAGCAGTGACGGCCCCATGGAGCAGTTCTTC. Protein: CASSDGPMEQFF.

The chain carries TRBV29-1 and TRBJ2-5; tentatively, D is TRBD2 (6 bases). CDR1 is SQVTM and CDR2 is ANQGSEA in the germline V gene. This CDR3 contains 13 residues. Trimming stripped 7 bases from V and 5 bases from J, with 17 bases between. The CDR3: CSAYLGRRETQYF. The CDR3, as DNA: TGCAGCGCTTATCTCGGGAGAAGGGAGACCCAGTACTTC.

The gene calls are TRBV11-2 and TRBJ2-6; 8 bases map to TRBD1. This CDR3 is built from 17 residues. The V and J ends lost 1 base and 2 bases, in that order; junction bases with no gene match: 4. Germline values: CDR1 SGHAT, CDR2 FQNNGV. CDR3 loop: CASSLGQGAAGANVLTF. The CDR3, as DNA: TGTGCCAGCAGCTTAGGGCAGGGGGCTGCTGGGGCCAACGTCCTGACTTTC. The variable domain in full, with the rest retrieved from reference TRBV11-2 and TRBJ2-6, is EAGVAQSPRYKIIEKRQSVAFWCNPISGHATLYWYQQILGQGPKLLIQFQNNGVVDDSQLPKDRFSAERLKGVDSTLKIQPAKLEDSAVYLCASSLGQGAAGANVLTFGAGSRLTVL.

The chain uses TRBV27 and TRBJ1-1; maybe TRBD1 (6 bases). CDR1 is MNHEY, CDR2 SMNVEV, per germline (reference sequence). This CDR3 is built from 16 residues. Deletions cut 7 bases from V and 11 bases from J, with 29 bases between. Here the CDR3 reads CASKQSLDRQGREAFF. The DNA for the CDR3 is TGTGCCAGCAAACAATCGTTGGACAGACAAGGAAGGGAGGCTTTCTTT.

The chain recombines TRBV27 with TRBJ2-3, with TRBD2 matching 11 bases. Germline V lookup: CDR1 MNHEY, CDR2 SMNVEV (reference sequence). The length of the CDR3 is 17 residues. The V and J ends lost 5 bases and 2 bases, in that order; junction bases with no gene match: 9. This chain's CDR3 is CASSTYPGLADTDTQYF. CDR3 nucleotides: TGTGCCAGCAGTACATACCCGGGACTAGCGGACACAGATACGCAGTATTTT.

The J gene is TRBJ1-2, the V gene TRBV4-1; D not certain. This CDR3 comprises 14 residues. Germline CDR1 reads MGHRA; CDR2 reads YSYEKL. Trimming took 2 bases from V and 0 from J, leaving 7 bases between them. The CDR3 protein is CASSQRKSNYGYTF. CDR3 nucleotide sequence: TGCGCCAGCAGCCAACGGAAATCTAACTATGGCTACACCTTC.

This chain uses TRBV9 with TRBJ2-2, with D tentatively TRBD1 (5 bases). Trimming took off 1 base at V and 7 bases at J, with 11 bases between the two ends. Germline CDR1 and CDR2: SGDLS and YYNGEE. This CDR3 has 14 amino acids. Here the CDR3 reads CASSVNRPRGELFF. The CDR3 DNA follows: TGTGCCAGCAGCGTAAACAGGCCCCGCGGGGAGCTGTTTTTT.